These 15 T cell receptor beta chains were all obtained from the same sample, sequenced in a study of T-cell reconstitution after alpha-beta-depleted transplantation in children. This sample's TCRbeta library carried unique molecular identifier barcodes. TCRdb analysed the PCR reads with MiXCR anew, one entry per CDR3 protein. The sample includes roughly 400,000 distinct CDR3 sequences, about 45% of them seen just once. Specimen: PBMCs, collected before TCRalphabeta/CD19-depleted stem cell transplant. The receptors stem from a girl aged 2-9 years with aplastic anemia, due to receive a stem cell transplant.

This clonotype showed up just a few times. The rearrangement links TRBV5-1 to TRBJ1-1; no clear D. Germline CDR1 SGHRS, CDR2 YFSETQ. V lost 4 bases and J 1 base, leaving 14 bases between the germline ends. This CDR3 comprises 15 residues. CDR3 nucleotide sequence: TGCGCCAGCAGCAAGCTCGGCGGCCCGAACACTGAAGCTTTCTTT. This translates into CASSKLGGPNTEAFF.

The sample holds many counts of this clonotype. The chain joins TRBV20-1 to TRBJ2-7, with 13 bases matching TRBD2. V shed 3 bases, J shed 0 bases, and the junction held 2 bases outside the gene matches. Germline lookup yields CDR1 DFQATT and CDR2 SNEGSKA (reference sequence). The CDR3 covers 15 residues. DNA for the CDR3: TGCAGTGCTAGGGGACTAGCGGGATACTCCTACGAGCAGTACTTC. Translated: CSARGLAGYSYEQYF.

V is TRBV7-9 and J is TRBJ1-4; D uncertain. CDR3 length: 14 amino acids. Germline V lookup: CDR1 SEHNR, CDR2 FQNEAQ (reference sequence). The V end lost 6 bases, the J end lost 8 bases, and 16 bases lay between the germline ends. CDR3 in amino acids: CASRGRVPEEKLFF. DNA for the CDR3: TGTGCCAGCAGAGGTCGTGTGCCGGAAGAAAAACTGTTTTTT.

This clonotype was seen a few times. This CDR3 is CSAPELAGGDETQYF. CDR3 bases: TGCAGTGCACCTGAACTAGCGGGAGGGGACGAGACCCAGTACTTC. This sequence joins TRBV20-1 and TRBJ2-5; 13 bases are a match to TRBD2. The J segment lost 5 bases and the V segment lost 6 bases, leaving 9 bases of the junction unmatched. Germline CDR1 and CDR2: DFQATT and SNEGSKA (reference sequence). The CDR3 has 15 residues.

This clonotype turned up a few times. Sequence at one end of the junction differs from germline and may be a read error. The DNA of the CDR3 is TGCGCCAGCAGTCAAGAGCGGGCTAGCGGGTCGCGGGAGACCCAGTACTTC. Protein: CASSQERASGSRETQYF. The chain has TRBV4-1 and TRBJ2-5, with 8 positions matching TRBD2. From germline, CDR1 is MGHRA and CDR2 YSYEKL. CDR3 length equals 17 residues.

This clonotype was observed many times. V gene TRBV5-1 combines with J gene TRBJ2-3; TRBD1 matches at 10 bases. CDR1 and CDR2 from the germline V gene are SGHRS and YFSETQ. The CDR3 extends over 20 amino acids. J gave up 1 base and V 2 bases, and 16 bases lay outside the gene matches. CDR3 bases: TGCGCCAGCAGCTTCGGGACCGGGACAGGGGACGGCTGGGGCACAGATACGCAGTATTTT. Translation gives CASSFGTGTGDGWGTDTQYF. Complete variable domain (other parts from reference TRBV5-1 and TRBJ2-3): KAGVTQTPRYLIKTRGQQVTLSCSPISGHRSVSWYQQTPGQGLQFLFEYFSETQRNKGNFPGRFSGRQFSNSRSEMNVSTLELGDSALYLCASSFGTGTGDGWGTDTQYFGPGTRLTVL.

In its sample, this clonotype was seen many times. The chain employs TRBV28 and TRBJ2-3; the match to TRBD2 covers 9 bases. CDR3 length equals 18 residues. CDR1 MDHEN and CDR2 SYDVKM come from the germline V gene. J lost 2 bases, V lost 2 bases, and 11 bases had no gene match. The CDR3: CASSLAGTGTSFTDTQYF. In DNA form, the CDR3 reads TGTGCCAGCAGTTTAGCGGGTACCGGGACTAGCTTCACAGATACGCAGTATTTT.

This clonotype showed up just a few times. This chain links TRBV5-1 with TRBJ2-1; 7 bases match TRBD2. Trimming took 2 bases from V and 0 from J; bases not matched to a gene: 8. The CDR3 extends over 17 amino acids. Per the germline V gene, CDR1 is SGHRS and CDR2 is YFSETQ. CDR3 coding DNA: TGCGCCAGCAGCTTTCGCGGGGGACTAAGCTCCTACAATGAGCAGTTCTTC. As protein: CASSFRGGLSSYNEQFF.

This clonotype was seen repeatedly, ten times or more. This chain uses TRBV15 with TRBJ1-5; D gene unclear. Germline CDR1 and CDR2: LNHNV and YYDKDF (reference sequence). The CDR3 sequence is 18 residues long. Between the trimmed V and J ends, which lost 3 bases and 6 bases, there was a span of 24 bases. The CDR3 DNA is TGTGCCACCAGCAGGGCGATGAACTCGGACCTTCACAGTCAGCCCCAGCATTTT. Protein: CATSRAMNSDLHSQPQHF. The full variable domain, with the rest looked up from reference TRBV15 and TRBJ1-5, is DAMVIQNPRYQVTQFGKPVTLSCSQTLNHNVMYWYQQKSSQAPKLLFHYYDKDFNNEADTPDNFQSRRPNTSFCFLDIRSPGLGDTAMYLCATSRAMNSDLHSQPQHFGDGTRLSIL.

V gene TRBV5-1 combines with J gene TRBJ2-1, with TRBD1 as a possible D gene (5 bases). Trimming took 7 bases from V and 0 from J, leaving 14 bases between them. This CDR3 contains 15 residues. Germline assignment: CDR1 SGHRS and CDR2 YFSETQ. The CDR3 is CASGTQGTSYNEQFF. As DNA, the CDR3 is TGCGCCAGCGGTACTCAGGGAACCTCCTACAATGAGCAGTTCTTC.

The table lists this clonotype with many counts. This chain connects TRBV20-1 to TRBJ2-1; TRBD1 is a possible D gene (5 bases). Trimming left V 6 bases short and J 5 bases short, with 20 bases between. Germline CDR1 DFQATT, CDR2 SNEGSKA (reference sequence). This CDR3 spans 15 amino acids. The CDR3: CSAAEGQKGNNEQFF. DNA for the CDR3: TGCAGTGCCGCGGAAGGACAAAAGGGAAACAATGAGCAGTTCTTC.

The V gene is TRBV7-6, the J gene TRBJ2-2, with TRBD2 identical over 15 bases. The trim removed 3 bases at V and 3 bases at J, leaving 14 bases unmatched. The CDR3 runs 21 residues. Looked up from germline, CDR1 is SGHVS and CDR2 is FNYEAQ. For the CDR3, the DNA is TGTGCCAGCAGCTTTCCCCCAACCCTGGGACTAGCGGGAGGCGACACCGGGGAGCTGTTTTTT. Translated: CASSFPPTLGLAGGDTGELFF.

This clonotype was picked up many times. The V call is TRBV20-1, the J call TRBJ2-1; D remains unclear. This CDR3 contains 13 residues. V was clipped by 4 bases and J by 2 bases, with 9 bases between them. Per the germline V gene, CDR1 is DFQATT and CDR2 is SNEGSKA (reference sequence). The CDR3 nucleotides read TGCAGTGCTATCCGGCCGCCCTACAATGAGCAGTTCTTC. Translated, it gives CSAIRPPYNEQFF.

The rearrangement joins TRBV4-1 to TRBJ2-1, with no clear D. Per the germline V gene, CDR1 is MGHRA and CDR2 is YSYEKL. There are 16 residues in the CDR3. Trimming shortened V by 0 bases and J by 0 bases, and 9 bases separated the two germline ends. The DNA for the CDR3 is TGCGCCAGCAGCCAAGATCAGCCCTTCTCCTACAATGAGCAGTTCTTC. Its translation: CASSQDQPFSYNEQFF.

This chain uses TRBV2 with TRBJ1-1; TRBD1 matches at 10 bases. Trimming at V came to 6 bases and at J to 6 bases, leaving 7 bases not matched to a gene. The germline V gene has CDR1 SNHLY and CDR2 FYNNEI. The CDR3 runs to 14 residues. The CDR3 spells CASSKTGGGSEAFF. CDR3 DNA sequence: TGTGCCAGCAGCAAGACAGGGGGCGGCTCTGAAGCTTTCTTT.